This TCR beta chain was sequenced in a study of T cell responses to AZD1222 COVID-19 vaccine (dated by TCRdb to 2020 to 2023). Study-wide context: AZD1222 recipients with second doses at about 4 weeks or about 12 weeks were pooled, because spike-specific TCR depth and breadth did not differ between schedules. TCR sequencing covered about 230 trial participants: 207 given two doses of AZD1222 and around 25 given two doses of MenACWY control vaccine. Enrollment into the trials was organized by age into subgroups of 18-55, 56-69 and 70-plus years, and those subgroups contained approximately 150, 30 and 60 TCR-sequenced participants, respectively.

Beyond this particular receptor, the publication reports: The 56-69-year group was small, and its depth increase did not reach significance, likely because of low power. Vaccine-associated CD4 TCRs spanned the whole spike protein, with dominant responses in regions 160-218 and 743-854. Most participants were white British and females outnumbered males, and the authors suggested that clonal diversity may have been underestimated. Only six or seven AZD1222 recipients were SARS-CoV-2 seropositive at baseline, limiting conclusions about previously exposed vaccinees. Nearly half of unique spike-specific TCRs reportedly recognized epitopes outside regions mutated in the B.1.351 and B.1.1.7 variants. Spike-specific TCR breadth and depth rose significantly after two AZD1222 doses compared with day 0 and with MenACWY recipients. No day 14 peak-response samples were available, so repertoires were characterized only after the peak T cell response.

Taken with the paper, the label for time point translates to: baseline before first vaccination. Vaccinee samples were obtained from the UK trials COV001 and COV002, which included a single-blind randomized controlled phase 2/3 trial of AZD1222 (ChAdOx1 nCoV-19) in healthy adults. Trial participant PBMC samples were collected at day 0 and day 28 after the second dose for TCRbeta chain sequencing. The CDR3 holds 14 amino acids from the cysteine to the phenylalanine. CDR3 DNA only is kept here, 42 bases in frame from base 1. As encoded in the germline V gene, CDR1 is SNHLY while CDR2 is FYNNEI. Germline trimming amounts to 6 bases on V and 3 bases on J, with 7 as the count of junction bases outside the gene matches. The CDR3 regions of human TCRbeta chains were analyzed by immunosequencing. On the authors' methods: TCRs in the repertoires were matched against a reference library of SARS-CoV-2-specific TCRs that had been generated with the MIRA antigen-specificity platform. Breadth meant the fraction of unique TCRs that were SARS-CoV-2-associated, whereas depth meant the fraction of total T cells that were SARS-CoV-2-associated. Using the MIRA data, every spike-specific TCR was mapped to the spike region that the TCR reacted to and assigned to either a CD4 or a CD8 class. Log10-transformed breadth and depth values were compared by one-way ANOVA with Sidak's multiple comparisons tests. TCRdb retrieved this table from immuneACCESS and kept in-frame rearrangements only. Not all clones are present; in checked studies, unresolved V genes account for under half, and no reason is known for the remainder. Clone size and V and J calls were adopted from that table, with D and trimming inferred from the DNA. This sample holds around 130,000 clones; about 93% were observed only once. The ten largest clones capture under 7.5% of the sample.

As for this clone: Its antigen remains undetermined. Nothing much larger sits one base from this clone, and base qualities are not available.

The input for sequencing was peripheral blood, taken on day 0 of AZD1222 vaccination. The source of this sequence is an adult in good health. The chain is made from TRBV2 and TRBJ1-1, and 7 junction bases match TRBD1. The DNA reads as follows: TGTGCCAGCAGGGATACAGGGGCGTACACTGAAGCTTTCTTT. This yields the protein CASRDTGAYTEAFF.